The rows below give T cell receptor beta chains drawn from one sample of a study of blood T cell repertoires in COVID-19. Here immunoSEQ multiplex PCR was the method, and the copy in TCRdb shows in-frame clones only, minus some. Counted here are fewer than 250,000 clones, 65% to 90% occurring once; the ten biggest clones make up less than 5%. Sequences were obtained from PBMCs or T cells enriched from blood (not recorded which). All receptors come from a woman in her 40s with acute COVID-19. The CDR3 runs from the conserved cysteine through the conserved F or W. The order of the fields is D gene, V gene, J gene, CDR3 protein. The D gene is left open where the match is weak.

d_gene: TRBD1; v_gene: TRBV28; j_gene: TRBJ1-2; CDR3aa: CATFRDRGMDGYTF
d_gene: TRBD2; v_gene: TRBV11-2; j_gene: TRBJ2-3; CDR3aa: CASSPTSGSTDTQYF
d_gene: NA; v_gene: TRBV10-3; j_gene: TRBJ2-1; CDR3aa: CAISPSTTSYNEQFF
d_gene: TRBD1; v_gene: TRBV28; j_gene: TRBJ2-2; CDR3aa: CASSLPRTGAAGELFF
d_gene: NA; v_gene: TRBV18; j_gene: TRBJ2-1; CDR3aa: CASSPRMSSYNEQFF
d_gene: TRBD2; v_gene: TRBV27; j_gene: TRBJ2-3; CDR3aa: CASSFYGIAGGPTDTQYF
d_gene: NA; v_gene: TRBV7-2; j_gene: TRBJ2-2; CDR3aa: CASSSQDTGELFF
d_gene: NA; v_gene: TRBV5-1; j_gene: TRBJ1-2; CDR3aa: CASSSTGVYGYTF
d_gene: NA; v_gene: TRBV10-3; j_gene: TRBJ2-7; CDR3aa: CAISVQDYYEQYF
d_gene: TRBD1; v_gene: TRBV5-1; j_gene: TRBJ2-2; CDR3aa: CASSPGTGVTGELFF
d_gene: TRBD2; v_gene: TRBV28; j_gene: TRBJ2-2; CDR3aa: CASSTGTSGRASYTGELFF
d_gene: NA; v_gene: TRBV6-5; j_gene: TRBJ2-7; CDR3aa: CASSPTRPAGEQYF
d_gene: TRBD2; v_gene: TRBV2; j_gene: TRBJ2-2; CDR3aa: CAGGLAGVGELFF
d_gene: TRBD2; v_gene: TRBV10-1; j_gene: TRBJ2-1; CDR3aa: CASSPGLAGAGEQFF
d_gene: NA; v_gene: TRBV18; j_gene: TRBJ2-7; CDR3aa: CASSRSGYEQYF
d_gene: TRBD1; v_gene: TRBV9; j_gene: TRBJ1-1; CDR3aa: CASSSRQGNTEAFF
d_gene: TRBD1; v_gene: TRBV3-1/TRBV3-2; j_gene: TRBJ1-3; CDR3aa: CASSPWTGAFGNTIYF
d_gene: TRBD2; v_gene: TRBV10-3; j_gene: TRBJ2-7; CDR3aa: CAIDSSKGTSDEQYF
d_gene: NA; v_gene: TRBV14; j_gene: TRBJ1-4; CDR3aa: CASSQTIKATTNEKLFF
d_gene: NA; v_gene: TRBV21-1; j_gene: TRBJ1-1; CDR3aa: CASSNETALEAFF
d_gene: TRBD1; v_gene: TRBV11-2; j_gene: TRBJ2-7; CDR3aa: CASSFGTGPYEQYF
d_gene: NA; v_gene: TRBV28; j_gene: TRBJ1-4; CDR3aa: CASSSLQGTNEKLFF
d_gene: NA; v_gene: TRBV30; j_gene: TRBJ2-3; CDR3aa: CAWRISEDTQYF
d_gene: NA; v_gene: TRBV6-4; j_gene: TRBJ2-1; CDR3aa: CASSVQGLKGEQFF
d_gene: TRBD1; v_gene: TRBV2; j_gene: TRBJ1-5; CDR3aa: CASSGTATGNQPQHF
d_gene: TRBD1; v_gene: TRBV18; j_gene: TRBJ2-2; CDR3aa: CASSPPVMDRPNTGELFF
d_gene: NA; v_gene: TRBV7-8; j_gene: TRBJ2-3; CDR3aa: CASNPPYYDTQYF
d_gene: TRBD1; v_gene: TRBV5-1; j_gene: TRBJ1-1; CDR3aa: CASGTGQGYTEAFF
d_gene: NA; v_gene: TRBV27; j_gene: TRBJ1-3; CDR3aa: CASSSIPGVGNTIYF
d_gene: TRBD2; v_gene: TRBV4-1; j_gene: TRBJ2-7; CDR3aa: CASSPVSGSSYEQYF
d_gene: NA; v_gene: TRBV7-8; j_gene: TRBJ2-7; CDR3aa: CASSFQGPSPYEQYF
d_gene: NA; v_gene: TRBV28; j_gene: TRBJ1-2; CDR3aa: CASTSNYGYTF
d_gene: TRBD1; v_gene: TRBV27; j_gene: TRBJ2-7; CDR3aa: CASSLYGTGNEQYF
d_gene: NA; v_gene: TRBV7-9; j_gene: TRBJ1-1; CDR3aa: CASSLVGGERVNTEAFF
d_gene: NA; v_gene: TRBV2; j_gene: TRBJ2-7; CDR3aa: CASSESAVKRAYEQYF